These 20 T cell receptor beta chains share one sample of origin, sequenced in a study of T cell responses to AZD1222 COVID-19 vaccine. Sequencing used immunoSEQ multiplex PCR; TCRdb keeps in-frame clones, though not all of them. Of 120,000 or so clones listed, around 86% were seen once; the top ten hold 3%. The specimen was peripheral blood, collected 28 days after the second AZD1222 dose. These receptors all stem from an adult who received the AZD1222 COVID-19 vaccine.

The chain couples TRBV28 to TRBJ1-2; D is undetermined. Germline V lookup: CDR1 MDHEN, CDR2 SYDVKM. V was pared by 7 bases and J by 2 bases, with 14 bases between. This CDR3 has 14 residues. In DNA, the CDR3 is TGTGCCAGCACCTCCCCGCGAGTGAACTATGGCTACACCTTC. Translation: CASTSPRVNYGYTF.

This clone was detected once. The gene calls are TRBV28 and TRBJ1-2; D is ambiguous. This CDR3 has 12 amino acids. V shed 5 bases and J shed 4 bases, with 8 bases lying between them. The germline CDR1 and CDR2 sequences are MDHEN and SYDVKM. CDR3: CASSLWGYGYTF. The DNA of the CDR3 is TGTGCCAGCAGTCTGTGGGGCTATGGCTACACCTTC.

This rearrangement joins TRBV18 to TRBJ1-1, with TRBD1 identical over 7 bases. V was clipped by 5 bases and J by 7 bases; unmatched bases: 10. The CDR3 loop spans 14 amino acids. Germline assignment: CDR1 KGHSH and CDR2 LQKENI. The chain's CDR3 is CASSTGAGLNEAFF. The CDR3 bases are TGTGCCAGCTCAACAGGGGCAGGGTTGAATGAAGCTTTCTTT.

This clone was counted a single time. The V call is TRBV5-1, the J call TRBJ2-4; perhaps TRBD2 as D (5 bases). V lost 7 bases, J lost 0 bases, and 11 bases lay in between. The germline V gene has CDR1 SGHRS and CDR2 YFSETQ. The CDR3 totals 14 residues. The CDR3 sequence: CASREALAKNIQYF. CDR3 bases: TGCGCCAGCCGGGAAGCCCTAGCCAAAAACATTCAGTACTTC.

This clone was found once. The V and J genes are TRBV28 and TRBJ2-5, with 12 nucleotides matching TRBD2. The J segment lost 2 bases and the V segment lost 6 bases, leaving 4 bases of the junction unmatched. This CDR3 has 15 amino acids. The V gene's germline CDR1 is MDHEN and CDR2 SYDVKM. The CDR3 is CASRLAGGLQETQYF. In DNA, the CDR3 is TGTGCCAGCAGGCTAGCGGGGGGGCTTCAAGAGACCCAGTACTTC.

V gene TRBV3-1 (or the pseudogene TRBV3-2) combines with J gene TRBJ2-1, with 8 bases identical to TRBD2. V dropped 3 bases and J dropped 2; count of bases not matched to a gene: 6. The CDR3 contains 16 residues. CDR1 LGHDT and CDR2 YNNKEL come from the germline V gene (reference sequence). The CDR3 region has the DNA TGTGCCAGCAGCCAGGGTGAGCGGGGGCCCTACAATGAGCAGTTCTTC. This encodes CASSQGERGPYNEQFF.

The J gene is TRBJ2-1, the V gene TRBV5-6; D may be TRBD1 or TRBD2 (6 bases each). This CDR3 comprises 16 residues. Germline loops: CDR1 SGHDT, CDR2 YYEEEE. V shed 5 bases and J shed 3 bases, with 18 bases lying between them. CDR3 amino acids: CASRPSGAGNYNEQFF. CDR3 coding DNA: TGTGCCAGCAGACCCTCGGGGGCTGGGAACTACAATGAGCAGTTCTTC.

The chain recombines TRBV6-5 with TRBJ1-3; D is ambiguous. The V and J ends lost 2 bases and 0 bases respectively, with 5 bases between them. Germline loops: CDR1 MNHEY, CDR2 SVGAGI. The CDR3 sequence is 14 residues long. The CDR3 is CASSYRRSGNTIYF. The DNA for the CDR3 is TGTGCCAGCAGTTACCGGCGCTCTGGAAACACCATATATTTT.

V is TRBV19 and J is TRBJ2-2; no clear D gene. Trimming pared 1 base from V and 3 bases from J, leaving 12 bases between. The germline V gene has CDR1 LNHDA and CDR2 SQIVND (reference sequence). The CDR3 extends over 16 amino acids. CDR3 sequence (DNA): TGTGCCAGTAGTATAGCCGGCCGACGTGACACCGGGGAGCTGTTTTTT. Amino acid sequence: CASSIAGRRDTGELFF.

The V gene is TRBV7-2, the J gene TRBJ1-5; D call uncertain. This CDR3 has 12 residues. The germline V gene encodes CDR1 SGHTA and CDR2 FQGNSA. V was clipped by 1 base and J by 6 bases, with 4 bases between them. The CDR3 sequence: CASSLDSQPQHF. The CDR3, as DNA: TGTGCCAGCAGCTTAGATAGTCAGCCCCAGCATTTT.

The rearrangement links TRBV11-2 to TRBJ2-5; 7 bases map to TRBD1. Germline assignment: CDR1 SGHAT and CDR2 FQNNGV. The J segment lost 0 bases and the V segment lost 2 bases, leaving 3 bases of the junction unmatched. This CDR3 comprises 15 residues. The chain's CDR3 is CASSLRGLDQETQYF. CDR3 coding DNA: TGTGCCAGCAGCTTAAGGGGGCTCGACCAAGAGACCCAGTACTTC.

The chain is built from TRBV24-1 and TRBJ1-2; no definite D call. Trimming cost V 2 bases and J 2 bases, with 8 bases left between them. The CDR3 consists of 14 residues. Per germline, CDR1 KGHDR and CDR2 SFDVKD. The CDR3 spells CATSDSGDNYGYTF. The CDR3 nucleotides read TGTGCCACCAGTGATTCGGGCGACAACTATGGCTACACCTTC.

The genes are TRBV5-4 and TRBJ2-1; TRBD1 aligns across 10 bases. V was clipped by 5 bases and J by 5 bases; unmatched bases: 4. The CDR3 contains 14 residues. The germline V gene encodes CDR1 SGHNT and CDR2 YYREEE (reference sequence). The CDR3 DNA sequence: TGTGCCAGCAGACAAGGGACAGGGGACAATGAGCAGTTCTTC. Amino acids: CASRQGTGDNEQFF.

The chain couples TRBV7-2 to TRBJ2-5; 7 bases line up with TRBD2. Per the germline V gene, CDR1 is SGHTA and CDR2 is FQGNSA. The trim removed 1 base at V and 5 bases at J, leaving 4 bases unmatched. The CDR3 runs 14 residues. CDR3 nucleotides: TGTGCCAGCAGCTTAGTTGGGGGGGTCGAGACCCAGTACTTC. Protein: CASSLVGGVETQYF.

The chain joins TRBV30 to TRBJ2-7; either TRBD1 or TRBD2 may fit D (5 bases each). Germline CDR1 and CDR2: GTSNPN and SVGIG (reference sequence). Trimming removed 5 bases from V and 1 base from J, with 12 bases in between. This CDR3 has 13 residues. Written as DNA, the CDR3 is TGTGCCTGGTCCGGGACGGGTTCCTACGAGCAGTACTTC. Amino acid sequence: CAWSGTGSYEQYF.

CDR3 nucleotides: TGTGCCAGCAGTTGGGACGGCTCCTACGAGCAGTACTTC. Its translation is CASSWDGSYEQYF. This sequence joins TRBV12-3 or TRBV12-4 and TRBJ2-7; either TRBD1 or TRBD2 may fit D (5 bases each). With 4 bases removed from V and 0 bases from J, the gap between germline ends came to 7 bases. This CDR3 contains 13 residues.

The chain links TRBV7-2 to TRBJ1-1; D is undetermined. Per the germline V gene, CDR1 is SGHTA and CDR2 is FQGNSA. This CDR3 is built from 14 residues. Trimming removed 7 bases from V and 2 bases from J, with 14 bases in between. The CDR3 DNA is TGTGCCAGCACCCCAAGAGGACGAAACACTGAAGCTTTCTTT. Encoded protein: CASTPRGRNTEAFF.

This clone was seen just once. The CDR3 DNA follows: TGTGCCAGCAGCGCTACCGGGACAGGGGTATCCTATAATTCACCCCTCCACTTT. This translates into CASSATGTGVSYNSPLHF. The gene calls are TRBV2 and TRBJ1-6, with TRBD1 identical over 10 bases. V was pared by 6 bases and J by 1 base, with 9 bases of the junction left unmatched. CDR3 size: 18 residues. CDR1 and CDR2 from the germline V gene are SNHLY and FYNNEI. Combining the CDR3 with reference TRBV2 and TRBJ1-6 gives the whole variable domain EPEVTQTPSHQVTQMGQEVILRCVPISNHLYFYWYRQILGQKVEFLVSFYNNEISEKSEIFDDQFSVERPDGSNFTLKIRSTKLEDSAMYFCASSATGTGVSYNSPLHFGNGTRLTVT.

The genes are TRBV7-8 and TRBJ1-6; TRBD1 matches 8 bases. The CDR3 is 16 residues long. The ends lost 1 base at V and 3 bases at J; junction bases unmatched: 2. Per the germline V gene, CDR1 is SGHVS and CDR2 is FQNEAQ. In DNA form, the CDR3 reads TGTGCCAGCAGCTTAGGGGGGACAGGCTATAATTCACCCCTCCACTTT. It yields the protein CASSLGGTGYNSPLHF.

The rearrangement joins TRBV4-3 to TRBJ2-2, with D possibly TRBD1 on 6 matching bases. The CDR3 consists of 14 residues. V dropped 1 base and J dropped 5 bases, with 8 bases sitting between them. CDR1 is LGHNA and CDR2 is YSLEER in the germline V gene. The CDR3 here is CASSQVQGTGELFF. CDR3 nucleotides: TGCGCCAGCAGCCAAGTTCAGGGGACCGGGGAGCTGTTTTTT.